This T cell receptor beta chain was documented in a study of blood T cell repertoires in COVID-19. Using immunoSEQ multiplex PCR, the repertoire was profiled, and TCRdb retains in-frame clones only, with some absent. The sample has about 200,000 clones; roughly 89% are singletons. V lost 6 bases, J lost 3 bases, and 11 bases lay in between. The length of the CDR3 is 13 residues. This receptor was identified in a young man who had recovered from COVID-19. Sequenced input: peripheral blood. The chain combines TRBV12-3 or TRBV12-4 with TRBJ1-2; TRBD1 might be the D (6 bases). The CDR3 loop reads CASRPRTDYGYTF. CDR3 nucleotide sequence: TGTGCCAGCAGACCCCGGACAGACTATGGCTACACCTTC.